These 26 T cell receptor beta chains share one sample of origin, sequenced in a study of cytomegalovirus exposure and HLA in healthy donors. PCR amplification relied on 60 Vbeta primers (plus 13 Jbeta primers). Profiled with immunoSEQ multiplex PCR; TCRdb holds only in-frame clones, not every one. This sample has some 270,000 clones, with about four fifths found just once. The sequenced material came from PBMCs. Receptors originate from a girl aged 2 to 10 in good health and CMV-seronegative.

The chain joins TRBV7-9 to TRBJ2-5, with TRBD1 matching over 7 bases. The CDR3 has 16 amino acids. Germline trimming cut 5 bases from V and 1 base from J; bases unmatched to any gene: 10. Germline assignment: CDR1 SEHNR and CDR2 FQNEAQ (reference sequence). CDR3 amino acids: CASSQTGTGTQETQYF. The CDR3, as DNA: TGTGCCAGCAGCCAGACAGGGACGGGGACCCAAGAGACCCAGTACTTC. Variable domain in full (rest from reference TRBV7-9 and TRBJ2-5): DTGVSQNPRHKITKRGQNVTFRCDPISEHNRLYWYRQTLGQGPEFLTYFQNEAQLEKSRLLSDRFSAERPKGSFSTLEIQRTEQGDSAMYLCASSQTGTGTQETQYFGPGTRLLVL.

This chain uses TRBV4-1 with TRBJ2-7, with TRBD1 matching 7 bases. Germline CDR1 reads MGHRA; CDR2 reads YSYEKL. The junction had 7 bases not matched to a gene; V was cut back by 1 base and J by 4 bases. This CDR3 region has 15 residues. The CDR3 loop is CASSQAPGQVYEQYF. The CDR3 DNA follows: TGCGCCAGCAGCCAAGCCCCCGGACAGGTTTACGAGCAGTACTTC.

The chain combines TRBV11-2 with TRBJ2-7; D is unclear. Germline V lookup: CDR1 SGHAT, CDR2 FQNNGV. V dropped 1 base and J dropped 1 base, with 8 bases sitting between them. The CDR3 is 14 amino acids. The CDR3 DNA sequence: TGTGCCAGCAGCTTAGGTTCGGGTTCCTACGAGCAGTACTTC. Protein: CASSLGSGSYEQYF.

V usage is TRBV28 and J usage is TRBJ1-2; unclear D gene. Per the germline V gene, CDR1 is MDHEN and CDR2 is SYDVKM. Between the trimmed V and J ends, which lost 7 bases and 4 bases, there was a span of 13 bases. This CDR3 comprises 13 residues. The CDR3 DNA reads TGTGCCAGCAACCTATCCGGTTTCTATGGCTACACCTTC. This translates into CASNLSGFYGYTF.

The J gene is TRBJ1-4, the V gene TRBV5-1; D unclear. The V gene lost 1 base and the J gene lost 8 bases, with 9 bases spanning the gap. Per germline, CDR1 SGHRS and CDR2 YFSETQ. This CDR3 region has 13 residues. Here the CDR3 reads CASSLWEREKLFF. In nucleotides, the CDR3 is TGCGCCAGCAGCTTGTGGGAGCGGGAAAAACTGTTTTTT.

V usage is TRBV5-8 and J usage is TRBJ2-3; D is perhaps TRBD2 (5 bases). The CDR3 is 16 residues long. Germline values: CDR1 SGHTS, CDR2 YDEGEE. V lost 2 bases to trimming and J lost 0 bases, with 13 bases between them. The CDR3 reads CASSFPASPSTDTQYF. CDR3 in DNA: TGTGCCAGCAGCTTCCCAGCTAGCCCCAGCACAGATACGCAGTATTTT. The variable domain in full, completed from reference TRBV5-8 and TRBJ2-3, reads EAGVTQSPTHLIKTRGQQATLRCSPISGHTSVYWYQQALGLGLQFLLWYDEGEERNRGNFPPRFSGRQFPNYSSELNVNALELEDSALYLCASSFPASPSTDTQYFGPGTRLTVL.

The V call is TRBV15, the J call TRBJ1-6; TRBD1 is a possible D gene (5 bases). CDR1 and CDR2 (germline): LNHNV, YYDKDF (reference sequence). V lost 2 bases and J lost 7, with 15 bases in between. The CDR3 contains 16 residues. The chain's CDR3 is CATSRWGGLGNSPLHF. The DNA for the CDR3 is TGTGCCACCAGCAGATGGGGGGGGTTGGGAAATTCACCCCTCCACTTT. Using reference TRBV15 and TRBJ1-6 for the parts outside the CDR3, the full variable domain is DAMVIQNPRYQVTQFGKPVTLSCSQTLNHNVMYWYQQKSSQAPKLLFHYYDKDFNNEADTPDNFQSRRPNTSFCFLDIRSPGLGDTAMYLCATSRWGGLGNSPLHFGNGTRLTVT.

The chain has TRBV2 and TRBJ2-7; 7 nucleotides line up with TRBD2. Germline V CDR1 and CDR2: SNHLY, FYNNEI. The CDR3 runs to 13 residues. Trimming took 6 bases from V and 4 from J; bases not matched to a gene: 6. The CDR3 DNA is TGTGCCAGCAGGTCGGGAGGTGTTTACGAGCAGTACTTC. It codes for CASRSGGVYEQYF.

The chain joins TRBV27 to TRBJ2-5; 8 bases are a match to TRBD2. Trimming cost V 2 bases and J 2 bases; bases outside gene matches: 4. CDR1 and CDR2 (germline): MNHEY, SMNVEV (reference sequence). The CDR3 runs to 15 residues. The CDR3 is CASSLLAGKQETQYF. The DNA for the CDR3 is TGTGCCAGCAGTTTACTAGCGGGCAAACAAGAGACCCAGTACTTC.

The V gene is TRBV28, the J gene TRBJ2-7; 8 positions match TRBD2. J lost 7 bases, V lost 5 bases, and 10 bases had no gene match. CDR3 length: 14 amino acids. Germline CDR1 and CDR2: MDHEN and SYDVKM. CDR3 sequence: CASSESGGVWEQYF. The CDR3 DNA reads TGTGCCAGCAGTGAGAGCGGGGGCGTTTGGGAGCAGTACTTC.

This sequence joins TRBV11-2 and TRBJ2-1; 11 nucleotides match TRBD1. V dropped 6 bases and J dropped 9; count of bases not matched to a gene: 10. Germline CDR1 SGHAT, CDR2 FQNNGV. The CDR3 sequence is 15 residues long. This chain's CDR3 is CASSLGTGGFGEQFF. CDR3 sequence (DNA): TGTGCCAGCAGTCTAGGGACAGGGGGGTTTGGTGAGCAGTTCTTC.

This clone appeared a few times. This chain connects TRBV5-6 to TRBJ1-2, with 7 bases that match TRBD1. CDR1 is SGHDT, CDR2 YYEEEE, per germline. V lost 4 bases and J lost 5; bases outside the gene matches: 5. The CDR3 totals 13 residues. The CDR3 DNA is TGTGCCAGCAGCCGAGGGACAGAATATGGCTACACCTTC. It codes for CASSRGTEYGYTF.

The CDR3 region has the DNA TGCGCCAGCAGCTTGGTTTCCAGGGGATACAATGAGCAGTTCTTC. Translating gives CASSLVSRGYNEQFF. This rearrangement joins TRBV5-1 to TRBJ2-1, with D perhaps TRBD1 (6 bases). Germline V CDR1 and CDR2: SGHRS, YFSETQ. The V gene lost 0 bases and the J gene lost 4 bases, with 11 bases spanning the gap. The CDR3 has 15 amino acids.

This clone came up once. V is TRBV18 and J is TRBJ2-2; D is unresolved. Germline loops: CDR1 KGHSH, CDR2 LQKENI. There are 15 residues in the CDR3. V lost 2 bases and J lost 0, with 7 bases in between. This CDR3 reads CASSPITANTGELFF. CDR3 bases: TGTGCCAGCTCACCAATAACAGCGAACACCGGGGAGCTGTTTTTT.

The CDR3 sequence is CASSLQRGSTEAFF. In DNA, the CDR3 is TGCGCCAGCAGCTTACAAAGGGGTAGTACTGAAGCTTTCTTT. The chain links TRBV5-1 to TRBJ1-1; tentative D call: TRBD1 (5 bases). V was pared by 2 bases and J by 5 bases, with 13 bases between. The CDR3 has 14 residues. From germline, CDR1 is SGHRS and CDR2 YFSETQ.

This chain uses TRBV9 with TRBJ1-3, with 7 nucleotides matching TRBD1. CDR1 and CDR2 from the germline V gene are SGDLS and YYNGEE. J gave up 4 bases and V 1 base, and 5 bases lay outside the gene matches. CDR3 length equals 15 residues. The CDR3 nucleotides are TGTGCCAGCAGCGTACAGGGGGGACCGGGAAACACCATATATTTT. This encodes CASSVQGGPGNTIYF.

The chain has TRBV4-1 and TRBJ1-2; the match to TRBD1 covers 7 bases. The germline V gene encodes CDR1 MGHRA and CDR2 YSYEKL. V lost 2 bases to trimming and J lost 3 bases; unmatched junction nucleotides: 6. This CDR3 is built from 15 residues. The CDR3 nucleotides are TGCGCCAGCAGCCAAAGCGCAGGGGGTTACTATGGCTACACCTTC. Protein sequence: CASSQSAGGYYGYTF.

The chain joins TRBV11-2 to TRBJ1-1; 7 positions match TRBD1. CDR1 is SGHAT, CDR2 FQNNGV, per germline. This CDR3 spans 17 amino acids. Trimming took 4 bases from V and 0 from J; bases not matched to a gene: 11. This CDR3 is CASSSSFRGRMNTEAFF. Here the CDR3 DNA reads TGTGCCAGCAGCTCCTCCTTTAGGGGGCGAATGAACACTGAAGCTTTCTTT. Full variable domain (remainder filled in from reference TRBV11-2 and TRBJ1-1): EAGVAQSPRYKIIEKRQSVAFWCNPISGHATLYWYQQILGQGPKLLIQFQNNGVVDDSQLPKDRFSAERLKGVDSTLKIQPAKLEDSAVYLCASSSSFRGRMNTEAFFGQGTRLTVV.

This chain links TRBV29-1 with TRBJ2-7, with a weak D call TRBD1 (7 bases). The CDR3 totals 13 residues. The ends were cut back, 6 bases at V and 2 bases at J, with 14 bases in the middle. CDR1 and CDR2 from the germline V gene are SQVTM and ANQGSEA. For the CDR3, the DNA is TGCAGCGTCTGCGGGACAGCGACCTACGAGCAGTACTTC. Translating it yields CSVCGTATYEQYF.

The CDR3 DNA is TGTGCCAGCAGTGAAGCTTGGCTCGGCGGGCAGTACTTC. The encoded protein is CASSEAWLGGQYF. The rearrangement uses TRBV6-1 and TRBJ2-7, with unresolved D. Germline assignment: CDR1 MNHNS and CDR2 SASEGT. The CDR3 is made up of 13 amino acids. The V end lost 0 bases, the J end lost 9 bases, and 12 bases lay between the germline ends.

For the CDR3, the DNA is TGTGCCAGCAGGAAACAGGGGGAGTTGGGTGGCTACACCTTC. It specifies CASRKQGELGGYTF. This chain uses TRBV6-5 with TRBJ1-2; 8 bases are a match to TRBD1. The ends lost 6 bases at V and 7 bases at J; junction bases unmatched: 10. Germline V gives CDR1 MNHEY, CDR2 SVGAGI. This CDR3 is built from 14 residues.

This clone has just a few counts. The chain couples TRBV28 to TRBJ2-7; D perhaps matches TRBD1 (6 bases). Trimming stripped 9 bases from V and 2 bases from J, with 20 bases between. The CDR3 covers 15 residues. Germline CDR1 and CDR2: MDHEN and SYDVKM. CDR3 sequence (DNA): TGTGCCAGTACAGGGCGGACGGAATGGACCTACGAGCAGTACTTC. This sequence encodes CASTGRTEWTYEQYF.

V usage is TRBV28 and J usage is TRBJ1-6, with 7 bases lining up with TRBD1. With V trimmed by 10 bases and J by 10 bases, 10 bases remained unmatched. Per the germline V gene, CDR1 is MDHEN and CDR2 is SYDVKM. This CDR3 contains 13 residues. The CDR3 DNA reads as TGTGCCACCGAAGATACAGGGGTCTCACCCCTCCACTTT. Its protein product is CATEDTGVSPLHF.

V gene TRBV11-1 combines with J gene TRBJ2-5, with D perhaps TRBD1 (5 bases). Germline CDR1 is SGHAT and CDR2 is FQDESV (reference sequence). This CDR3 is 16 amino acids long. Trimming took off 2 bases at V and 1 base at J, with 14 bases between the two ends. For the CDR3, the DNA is TGTGCCAGCAGCTTACTCCGTGTCAGGGCCCAAGAGACCCAGTACTTC. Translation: CASSLLRVRAQETQYF.

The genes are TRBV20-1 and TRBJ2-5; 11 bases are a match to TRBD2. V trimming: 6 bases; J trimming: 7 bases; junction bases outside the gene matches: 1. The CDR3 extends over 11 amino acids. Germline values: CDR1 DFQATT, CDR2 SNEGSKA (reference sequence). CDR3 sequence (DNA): TGCAGTGCGGGACTAGCGGCGACCCAGTACTTC. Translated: CSAGLAATQYF.

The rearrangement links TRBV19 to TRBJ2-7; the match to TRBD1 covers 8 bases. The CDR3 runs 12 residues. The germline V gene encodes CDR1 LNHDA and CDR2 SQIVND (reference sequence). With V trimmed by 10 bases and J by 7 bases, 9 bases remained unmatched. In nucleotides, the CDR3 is TGTGCCACCGACAGGGGTGGGGGGGAGCAGTACTTC. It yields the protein CATDRGGGEQYF.